The T cell receptor beta chain under discussion was sequenced for a study of blood T cell repertoires in COVID-19. Here immunoSEQ multiplex PCR was the method, and the copy in TCRdb shows in-frame clones only, minus some. The data show 200,000 to 300,000 clones, with 80% to 90% seen just once and under 5% held by the top ten. V was cut by 3 bases and J by 7 bases, with 9 bases left in between. CDR1 and CDR2 (germline): KGHSH, LQKENI. CDR3 length: 12 amino acids. Specimen: peripheral blood. The receptor was derived from a man between 60 and 75 years old with acute or convalescent COVID-19. J is TRBJ2-5 and V is TRBV18, with D perhaps TRBD1 (5 bases). The CDR3 region has the DNA TGTGCCAGCTCACCGAGGCAGGGGACCCAGTACTTC. Translated, it gives CASSPRQGTQYF.